Here is one T cell receptor (beta chain) with its context. Its antigen is undetermined. This may be a read error: a much more frequent sequence differs by one nucleotide. V shed 5 bases and J shed 13 bases, with 12 bases lying between them. This CDR3 is built from 11 residues. CDR1 is MDHEN and CDR2 is SYDVKM in the germline V gene. The sample belongs to a study of blood T cells in healthy people across ages. Findings and limits, study-wide: Both naive CD4+ cell counts and diversity were greater in long-lived donors than in aged donors.

It was roughly 10 milliliters of peripheral blood that were drawn from each donor. A J-beta primer mix and a sample-barcoded 5' primer were used in a second PCR of roughly 7 to 12 cycles. TCRdb re-analysed the 5' RACE reads in MiXCR, keeping a single row per CDR3 protein. This sample has approximately 810,000 distinct CDR3 sequences, with roughly 26% found just once. The rearrangement uses TRBV28 and TRBJ2-4; D remains unclear. The origin of this receptor is a woman older than 75 in good health. Sequenced: blood. Here the CDR3 DNA reads TGTGCCAGCAGTATGTCTTTTGGGCAGTACTTC. Translating gives CASSMSFGQYF.